This record covers a single T cell receptor (beta chain). Its target antigen remains unknown. No much larger clone exists at a distance of one base, and base qualities are not known. This sample is part of a study of T cells in Graves' hyperthyroidism and ophthalmopathy (dated by TCRdb to 2018 to 2020). At the level of the whole study: Peripheral blood samples were taken at initial diagnosis, before any treatment was given. To identify TCR V-J signatures that set the groups apart, the researchers used a discovery cohort of more than 95 patients, made up of 40 to 45 with Graves' ophthalmopathy and 57 with stable Graves' hyperthyroidism. Whether ophthalmopathy could be predicted prospectively was tested in an independent validation cohort made up of roughly 20 hyperthyroidism patients plus 17 patients who later progressed to ophthalmopathy. The 95 to 100 discovery patients were randomly divided into training and test sets at a 7:3 ratio. Thyroid tissue and blood T-cell repertoires from roughly 6 Graves' hyperthyroidism patients were also compared in the study. After blood sampling, hyperthyroidism patients were treated with methimazole at a starting dose of 30 mg daily, and ophthalmopathy patients were treated with high-dose intravenous methylprednisolone. TCR Vbeta CDR3 sequencing of 120 to 150 peripheral blood samples (approximately 44 ophthalmopathy, 75 hyperthyroidism and roughly 17 progressor patients) is reported in the paper.

General conclusions and limits of the study: No statistical method was used to fix the sample size in advance, and group allocation was not hidden from the investigators. Most expanded thyroid clonotypes (frequency above 0.001) were also detected in blood, suggesting blood repertoires may reflect thyroid immune responses. In validation, the model predicted progression to ophthalmopathy a median of around six months before onset, with about 70% sensitivity and 72.22% specificity. Ophthalmopathy was separated from stable hyperthyroidism by a 13 V-J signature model, with over 85% sensitivity and about 81% specificity obtained in cross-validation and 80%/75% obtained in testing.

The TCR beta CDR3 regions were amplified from the RNA transcripts. The first round of RT-PCR for the TCR CDR3 was performed with the HTBI primer set and the Qiagen OneStep RT-PCR kit. A second multiplex PCR round built the libraries, followed by size selection and purification. Sequencing of the libraries was done on an Illumina HiSeq2000 using paired-end 100 bp reads. Concerning the study's data processing: SOAPnuke was used to process the raw data, removing reads that contained adapters or uncalled bases, had a mean Phred below 15, or lacked an exact match to the constant primer or identifier. COPE v1.2.5 was used to merge high-quality paired reads, and clonotypes were defined as unique nucleotide sequences. Clonotypes were aligned to IMGT TRBV, TRBD and TRBJ reference segments using MiTCR v1.1. Only V-J combinations with frequency above 0.0001, covering roughly 99% of repertoires, were analysed. The TCS score was defined as the ratio of F50 (clonal expansion) to E x V (chaos), calculated using BLOSUM62-based TCRdist between CDR3 peptides within each V-J. Welch's t-statistics and random forest reduced roughly 530 V-J features to 10 to 15, which were used in a naive Bayes classifier (R e1071). The similarity between thyroid and blood repertoires was quantified using the Morisita-Horn index. TCRdb cleaned the public reads at Q25 with fastp, built clones with MiXCR and kept in-frame beta chains. Records with the same CDR3 protein are collapsed into one entry carrying the most frequent genes and DNA. TCRdb's processing, not the authors' own work, is the source of the V and J calls. For this sample there are 800,000 or so distinct CDR3 sequences; 35% to 40% appear just once. The top ten constitute approximately 10% of the sample.

A distance of 17 bases separates the germline ends of V and J, which lose 7 bases and 2 bases respectively. From the cysteine through the phenylalanine, the CDR3 covers 15 amino acids. CDR3 DNA only is kept here, 45 bases in frame from base 1. Graves' hyperthyroidism was defined as stable when no progression to ophthalmopathy occurred over 18 months of follow-up. The hyperthyroidism patients were between 18 and 65 years old and newly diagnosed, with a disease duration of less than 2 months. Any patient with an uncontrolled infection, another autoimmune disease, pregnancy or lactation was excluded. Diagnoses were based on clinical symptoms, serum thyroxine and TRAb, thyroid ultrasound and orbital computed tomography. Ficoll-Paque density gradient centrifugation was used to isolate PBMCs from about 9 ml of fresh peripheral blood. Total RNA was extracted with Trizol reagent, and quality was checked on an Agilent 2100 Bioanalyzer.

The sequencing sample was made of blood. The chain is encoded by TRBV12-3 or TRBV12-4 joined to TRBJ1-1; matching of 6 bases hints at TRBD1 as the D gene. The receptor was derived from a man younger than 30 with Graves' hyperthyroidism. CDR3 region: CASNPSGTLNTEAFF. The bases are TGTGCCAGCAACCCCTCCGGGACACTTAACACTGAAGCTTTCTTT.